This TCR beta chain was sequenced during a study of T cells after yellow fever vaccination. This clonotype was observed a few times. V was clipped by 4 bases and J by 4 bases; unmatched bases: 10. This CDR3 region has 17 residues. From germline, CDR1 is MNHNY and CDR2 SVGAGI (reference sequence). They built TCR cDNA with 5'RACE template switching, a step that put in a universal primer site and UMIs. TCRdb itself ran the 5' RACE reads through MiXCR, one entry per CDR3 protein. The table shows some 400,000 distinct CDR3 sequences, with approximately 19% occurring only once. The chain employs TRBV6-6 and TRBJ2-6; TRBD1 aligns across 7 bases. The specimen comprised PBMCs, sampled before the yellow fever booster vaccination. This clonotype was sampled from a man younger than 30 who received the YFV17D yellow fever vaccine. The CDR3 loop reads CASSWAGGSSGANVLTF. CDR3 coding DNA: TGTGCCAGCAGTTGGGCAGGGGGTTCCTCCGGGGCCAACGTCCTGACTTTC.